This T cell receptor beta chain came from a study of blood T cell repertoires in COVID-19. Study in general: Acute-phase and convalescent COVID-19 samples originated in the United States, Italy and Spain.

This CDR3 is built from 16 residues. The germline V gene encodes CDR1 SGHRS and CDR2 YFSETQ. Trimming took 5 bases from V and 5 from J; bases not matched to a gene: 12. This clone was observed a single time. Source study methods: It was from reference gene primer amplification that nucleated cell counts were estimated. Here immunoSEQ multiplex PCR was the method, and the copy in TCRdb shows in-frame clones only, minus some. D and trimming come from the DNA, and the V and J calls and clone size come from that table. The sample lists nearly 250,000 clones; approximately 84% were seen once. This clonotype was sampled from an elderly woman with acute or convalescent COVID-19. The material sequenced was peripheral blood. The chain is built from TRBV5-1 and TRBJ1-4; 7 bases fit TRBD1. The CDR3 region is CASRHQPGQLNEKLFF. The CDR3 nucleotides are TGCGCCAGCAGACACCAACCGGGACAGCTCAATGAAAAACTGTTTTTT.